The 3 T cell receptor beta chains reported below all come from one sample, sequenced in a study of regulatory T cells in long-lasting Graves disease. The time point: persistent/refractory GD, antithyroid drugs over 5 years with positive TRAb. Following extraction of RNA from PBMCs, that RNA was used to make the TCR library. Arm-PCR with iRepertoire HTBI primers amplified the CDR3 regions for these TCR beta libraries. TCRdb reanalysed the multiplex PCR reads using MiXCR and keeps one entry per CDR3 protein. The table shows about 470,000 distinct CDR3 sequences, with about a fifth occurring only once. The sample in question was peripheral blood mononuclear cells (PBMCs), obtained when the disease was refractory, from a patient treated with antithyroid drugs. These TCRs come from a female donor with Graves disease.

In DNA, the CDR3 is TGCGCCAGCAGCCAAGATAGAGTCTGGGCTGGTGAAGCTTTCTTT. Translating it yields CASSQDRVWAGEAFF. This chain connects TRBV4-3 to TRBJ1-1; D gene uncertain. V dropped 0 bases and J dropped 7 bases, with 15 bases sitting between them. Germline lookup yields CDR1 LGHNA and CDR2 YSLEER. The CDR3 is 15 amino acids.

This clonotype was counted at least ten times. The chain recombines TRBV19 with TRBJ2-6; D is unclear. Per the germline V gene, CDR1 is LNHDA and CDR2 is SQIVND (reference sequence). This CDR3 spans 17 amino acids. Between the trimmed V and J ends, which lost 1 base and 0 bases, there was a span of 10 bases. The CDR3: CASSIGGGNSGANVLTF. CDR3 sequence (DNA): TGTGCCAGTAGTATAGGCGGTGGGAACTCTGGGGCCAACGTCCTGACTTTC.

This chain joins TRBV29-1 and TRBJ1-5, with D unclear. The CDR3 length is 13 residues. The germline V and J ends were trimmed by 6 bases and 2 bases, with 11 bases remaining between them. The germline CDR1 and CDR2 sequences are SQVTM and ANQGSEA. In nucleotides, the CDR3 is TGCAGCGTAGCCCATAAAGGCAATCAGCCCCAGCATTTT. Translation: CSVAHKGNQPQHF. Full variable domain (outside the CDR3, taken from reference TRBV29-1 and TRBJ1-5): SAVISQKPSRDICQRGTSLTIQCQVDSQVTMMFWYRQQPGQSLTLIATANQGSEATYESGFVIDKFPISRPNLTFSTLTVSNMSPEDSSIYLCSVAHKGNQPQHFGDGTRLSIL.